The clone carrying this T cell receptor beta chain was counted between two and nine times. There were TCR beta CDR3 regions amplified from RNA transcripts. First-round RT-PCR targeting the TCR CDR3 was performed with the HTBI primer set. TCRdb re-derived calls from the multiplex PCR reads in MiXCR, one entry per CDR3 protein. The table includes about 600,000 distinct CDR3 sequences, 15% to 20% detected once. The sample originates from a study of T cells in Graves' hyperthyroidism and ophthalmopathy. Per germline, CDR1 SNHLY and CDR2 FYNNEI. The CDR3 is made up of 13 amino acids. The V end lost 5 bases, the J end lost 7 bases, and 13 bases lay between the germline ends.

Input material: blood. This chain links TRBV2 with TRBJ2-3, with D unclear. The sequence was collected from a woman between 40 and 55 years old with Graves' ophthalmopathy. The CDR3 sequence: CASSLLEANTQYF. The CDR3 nucleotides read TGTGCCAGCAGTCTCCTCGAAGCAAATACGCAGTATTTT.